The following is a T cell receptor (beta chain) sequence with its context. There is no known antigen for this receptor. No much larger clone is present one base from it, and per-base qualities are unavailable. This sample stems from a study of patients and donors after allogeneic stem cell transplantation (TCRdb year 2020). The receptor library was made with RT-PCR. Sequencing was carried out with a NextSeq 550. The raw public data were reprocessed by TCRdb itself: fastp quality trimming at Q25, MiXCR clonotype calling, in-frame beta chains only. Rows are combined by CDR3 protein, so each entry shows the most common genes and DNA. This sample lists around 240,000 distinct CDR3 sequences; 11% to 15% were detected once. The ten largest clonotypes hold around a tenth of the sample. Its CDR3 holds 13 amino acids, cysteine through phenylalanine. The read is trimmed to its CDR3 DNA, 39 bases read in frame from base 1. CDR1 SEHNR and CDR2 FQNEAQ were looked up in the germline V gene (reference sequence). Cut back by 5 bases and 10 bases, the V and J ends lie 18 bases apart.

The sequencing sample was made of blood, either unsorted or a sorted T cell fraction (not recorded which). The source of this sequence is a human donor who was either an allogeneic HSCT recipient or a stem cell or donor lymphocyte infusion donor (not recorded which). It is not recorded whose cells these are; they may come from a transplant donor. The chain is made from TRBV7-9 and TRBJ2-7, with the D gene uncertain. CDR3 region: CASSTPGLARQYF. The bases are TGTGCCAGCAGCACTCCGGGCCTCGCAAGACAGTACTTC. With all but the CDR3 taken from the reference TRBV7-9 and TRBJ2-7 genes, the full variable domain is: DTGVSQNPRHKITKRGQNVTFRCDPISEHNRLYWYRQTLGQGPEFLTYFQNEAQLEKSRLLSDRFSAERPKGSFSTLEIQRTEQGDSAMYLCASSTPGLARQYFGPGTRLTVT.